These 8 T cell receptor beta chains originate from one sample sequenced in a study of regulatory T cells in long-lasting Graves disease. Construction of the TCR beta libraries employed iRepertoire HTBI primers in conjunction with Arm-PCR of CDR3 regions. TCRdb called the multiplex PCR reads again in MiXCR, with one record for every CDR3 protein. The sample lists some 370,000 distinct CDR3 sequences, less than 25% occurring once. Time point indicated: persistent/refractory GD, antithyroid drugs over 5 years with positive TRAb. Extracted PBMC RNA gave rise to the TCR library. The specimen comprised peripheral blood mononuclear cells (PBMCs), sampled when the disease was refractory, from a patient treated with antithyroid drugs. These receptors came from a female donor with Graves disease.

The V gene is TRBV20-1, the J gene TRBJ1-5; TRBD1 might be the D (6 bases). This CDR3 contains 16 residues. In germline, CDR1 is DFQATT, CDR2 SNEGSKA (reference sequence). Trimming shortened V by 0 bases and J by 0 bases, and 12 bases separated the two germline ends. As DNA, the CDR3 is TGCAGTGCTAGAGAAGAGGGGGGGAATAGCAATCAGCCCCAGCATTTT. Its protein is CSAREEGGNSNQPQHF.

This chain links TRBV29-1 with TRBJ2-1; D is undetermined. The CDR3 covers 12 residues. Trimming cost V 4 bases and J 5 bases, with 9 bases left between them. Germline CDR1 SQVTM, CDR2 ANQGSEA. CDR3 loop: CSVGELNNEQFF. The CDR3 nucleotides read TGCAGCGTTGGCGAACTCAACAATGAGCAGTTCTTC.

This chain links TRBV7-9 with TRBJ1-2; 7 nucleotides align to TRBD1. V trimming: 7 bases; J trimming: 4 bases; junction bases outside the gene matches: 9. Germline loops: CDR1 SEHNR, CDR2 FQNEAQ (reference sequence). This CDR3 is 14 amino acids long. The CDR3 spells CASNPTGSPYGYTF. Here the CDR3 DNA reads TGTGCCAGCAATCCGACAGGGAGTCCCTATGGCTACACCTTC. Full variable domain (remainder filled in from reference TRBV7-9 and TRBJ1-2): DTGVSQNPRHKITKRGQNVTFRCDPISEHNRLYWYRQTLGQGPEFLTYFQNEAQLEKSRLLSDRFSAERPKGSFSTLEIQRTEQGDSAMYLCASNPTGSPYGYTFGSGTRLTVV.

The V gene is TRBV6-2 or TRBV6-3, the J gene TRBJ2-3; 14 bases match TRBD2. The germline V gene encodes CDR1 MNHEY and CDR2 SVGEGT. Trimming at V came to 4 bases and at J to 8 bases, leaving 2 bases not matched to a gene. This CDR3 is 14 amino acids long. CDR3 amino acids: CASSSGTSGSTQYF. The CDR3 DNA is TGTGCCAGCAGTTCCGGGACTAGCGGGAGTACGCAGTATTTT.

This clonotype came up a few times. The chain is built from TRBV12-5 and TRBJ2-7; a possible D gene is TRBD2 (6 bases). The V gene's germline CDR1 is LGHNT and CDR2 FRNRAP. Trimming removed 5 bases from V and 2 bases from J, with 13 bases in between. CDR3 size: 14 residues. This CDR3 reads CASGGGNSPYEQYF. The CDR3 nucleotides read TGTGCTAGTGGTGGGGGGAACAGCCCCTACGAGCAGTACTTC.

This clonotype was counted a few times. V and J are TRBV11-2 and TRBJ2-7, with D perhaps matching TRBD2 (5 bases). CDR1 and CDR2 (germline): SGHAT, FQNNGV. CDR3 length: 17 amino acids. V was shortened by 5 bases and J by 6 bases, with 26 bases between the two germline ends. As DNA, the CDR3 is TGTGCCAGCAGCACGCAAAGCGGAAAACGATACTTGTTCGAGCAGTACTTC. It is translated as CASSTQSGKRYLFEQYF.

This clonotype was detected only a few times. The rearrangement joins TRBV27 to TRBJ2-7, with 9 bases fitting TRBD1. Germline assignment: CDR1 MNHEY and CDR2 SMNVEV (reference sequence). Germline trimming cut 6 bases from V and 1 base from J; bases unmatched to any gene: 7. This CDR3 region has 15 residues. CDR3 in amino acids: CASSRGQGQSYEQYF. The CDR3 DNA reads TGTGCCAGCAGCCGGGGACAGGGTCAATCCTACGAGCAGTACTTC.

This clonotype was detected many times. The V and J genes are TRBV20-1 and TRBJ1-4; possibly TRBD1 for D (5 bases). Germline V gene lookup returns CDR1 DFQATT and CDR2 SNEGSKA (reference sequence). The CDR3 has 16 residues. Trimming removed 2 bases at V and 4 bases at J, with 17 bases between. The CDR3 DNA is TGCAGTGCTAGAAGGGACGTCCTCGGGTATAATGAAAAACTGTTTTTT. This codes for CSARRDVLGYNEKLFF.